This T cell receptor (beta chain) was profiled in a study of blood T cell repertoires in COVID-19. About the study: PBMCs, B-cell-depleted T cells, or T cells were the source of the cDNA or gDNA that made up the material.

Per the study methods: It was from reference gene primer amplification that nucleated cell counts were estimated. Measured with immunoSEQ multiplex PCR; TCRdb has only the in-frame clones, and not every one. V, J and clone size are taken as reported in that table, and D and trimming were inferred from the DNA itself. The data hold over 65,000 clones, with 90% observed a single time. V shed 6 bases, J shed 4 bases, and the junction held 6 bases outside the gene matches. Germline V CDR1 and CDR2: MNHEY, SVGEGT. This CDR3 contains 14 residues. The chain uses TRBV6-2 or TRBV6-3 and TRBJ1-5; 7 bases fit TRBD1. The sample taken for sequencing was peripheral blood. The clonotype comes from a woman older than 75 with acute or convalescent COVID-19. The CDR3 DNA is TGTGCCAGCAGCCAGGGACAGAGAAATCAGCCCCAGCATTTT. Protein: CASSQGQRNQPQHF.